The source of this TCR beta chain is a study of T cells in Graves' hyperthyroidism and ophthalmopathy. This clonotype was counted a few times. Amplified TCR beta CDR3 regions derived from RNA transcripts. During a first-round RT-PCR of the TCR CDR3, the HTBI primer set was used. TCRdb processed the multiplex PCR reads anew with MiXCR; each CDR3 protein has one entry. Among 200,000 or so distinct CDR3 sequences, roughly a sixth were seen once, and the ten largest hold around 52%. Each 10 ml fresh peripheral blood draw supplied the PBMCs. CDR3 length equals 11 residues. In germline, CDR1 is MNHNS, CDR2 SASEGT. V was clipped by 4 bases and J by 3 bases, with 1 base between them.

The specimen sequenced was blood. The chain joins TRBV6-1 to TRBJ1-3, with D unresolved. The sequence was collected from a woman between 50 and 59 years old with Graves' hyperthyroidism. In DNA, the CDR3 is TGTGCCAGCAGTGGTGGAAACACCATATATTTT. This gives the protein CASSGGNTIYF.